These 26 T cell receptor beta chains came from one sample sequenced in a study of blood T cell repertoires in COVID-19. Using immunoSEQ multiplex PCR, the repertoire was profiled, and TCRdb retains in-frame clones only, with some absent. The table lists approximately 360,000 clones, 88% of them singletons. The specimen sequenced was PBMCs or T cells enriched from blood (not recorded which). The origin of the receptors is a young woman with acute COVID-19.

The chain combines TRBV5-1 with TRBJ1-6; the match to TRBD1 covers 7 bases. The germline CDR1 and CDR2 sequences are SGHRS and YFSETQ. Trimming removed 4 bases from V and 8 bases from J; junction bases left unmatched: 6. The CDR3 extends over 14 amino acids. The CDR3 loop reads CASSPGTVHSPLHF. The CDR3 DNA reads TGCGCCAGCAGCCCCGGGACAGTTCATTCACCCCTCCACTTT.

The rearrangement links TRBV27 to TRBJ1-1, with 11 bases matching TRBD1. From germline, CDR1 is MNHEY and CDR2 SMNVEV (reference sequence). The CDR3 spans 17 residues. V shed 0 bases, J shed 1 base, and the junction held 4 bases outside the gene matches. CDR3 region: CASSLSGQGARNTEAFF. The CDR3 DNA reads TGTGCCAGCAGTTTATCAGGACAGGGGGCGCGGAACACTGAAGCTTTCTTT.

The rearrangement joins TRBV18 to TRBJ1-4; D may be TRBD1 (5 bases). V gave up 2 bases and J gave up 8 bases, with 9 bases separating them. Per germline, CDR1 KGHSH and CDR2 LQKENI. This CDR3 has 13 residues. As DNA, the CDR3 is TGTGCCAGCTCACCAGGGGGGTCGGAAAAACTGTTTTTT. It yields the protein CASSPGGSEKLFF.

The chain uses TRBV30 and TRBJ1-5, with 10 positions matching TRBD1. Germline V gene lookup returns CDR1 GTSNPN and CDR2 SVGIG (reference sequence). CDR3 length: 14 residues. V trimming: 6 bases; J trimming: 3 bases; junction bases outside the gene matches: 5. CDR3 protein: CACSTGGLNQPQHF. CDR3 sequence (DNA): TGTGCCTGTTCGACAGGGGGCCTCAATCAGCCCCAGCATTTT.

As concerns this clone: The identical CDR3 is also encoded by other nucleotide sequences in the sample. The DNA for the CDR3 is TGCGCCAGCAGCTTGGCCGGTGGCACAGATACGCAGTATTTT. Protein: CASSLAGGTDTQYF. The gene calls are TRBV5-1 and TRBJ2-3; D not certain. Germline CDR1 is SGHRS and CDR2 is YFSETQ. CDR3 size: 14 residues. The V end lost 0 bases, the J end lost 1 base, and 6 bases lay between the germline ends. Filled out from reference TRBV5-1 and TRBJ2-3, the complete variable domain reads KAGVTQTPRYLIKTRGQQVTLSCSPISGHRSVSWYQQTPGQGLQFLFEYFSETQRNKGNFPGRFSGRQFSNSRSEMNVSTLELGDSALYLCASSLAGGTDTQYFGPGTRLTVL.

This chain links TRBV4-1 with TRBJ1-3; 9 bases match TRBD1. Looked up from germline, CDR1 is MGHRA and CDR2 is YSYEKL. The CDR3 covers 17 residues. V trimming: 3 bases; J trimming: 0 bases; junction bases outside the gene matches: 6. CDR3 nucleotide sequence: TGCGCCAGCAGCCATCCCACAGGGGGCGTCTCTGGAAACACCATATATTTT. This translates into CASSHPTGGVSGNTIYF.

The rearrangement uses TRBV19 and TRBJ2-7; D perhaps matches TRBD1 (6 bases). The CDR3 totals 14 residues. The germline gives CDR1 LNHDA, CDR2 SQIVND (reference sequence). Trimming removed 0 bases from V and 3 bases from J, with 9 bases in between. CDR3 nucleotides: TGTGCCAGTAGTATAGATCTCAGGGGCTACGAGCAGTACTTC. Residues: CASSIDLRGYEQYF. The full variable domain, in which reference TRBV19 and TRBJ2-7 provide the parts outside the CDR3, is DGGITQSPKYLFRKEGQNVTLSCEQNLNHDAMYWYRQDPGQGLRLIYYSQIVNDFQKGDIAEGYSVSREKKESFPLTVTSAQKNPTAFYLCASSIDLRGYEQYFGPGTRLTVT.

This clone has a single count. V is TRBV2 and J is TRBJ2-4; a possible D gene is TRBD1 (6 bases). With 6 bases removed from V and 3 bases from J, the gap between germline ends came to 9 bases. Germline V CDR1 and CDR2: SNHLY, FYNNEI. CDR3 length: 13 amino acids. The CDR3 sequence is CASRKDSKNIQYF. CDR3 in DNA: TGTGCCAGCAGAAAGGACAGCAAAAACATTCAGTACTTC.

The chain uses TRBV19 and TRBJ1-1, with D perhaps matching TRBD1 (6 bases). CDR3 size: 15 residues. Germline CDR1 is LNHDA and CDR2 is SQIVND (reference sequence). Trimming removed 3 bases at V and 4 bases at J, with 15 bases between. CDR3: CASSIFLRGPTEAFF. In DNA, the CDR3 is TGTGCCAGTAGTATCTTTCTCAGGGGTCCCACTGAAGCTTTCTTT. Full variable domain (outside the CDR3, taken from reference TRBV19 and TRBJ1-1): DGGITQSPKYLFRKEGQNVTLSCEQNLNHDAMYWYRQDPGQGLRLIYYSQIVNDFQKGDIAEGYSVSREKKESFPLTVTSAQKNPTAFYLCASSIFLRGPTEAFFGQGTRLTVV.

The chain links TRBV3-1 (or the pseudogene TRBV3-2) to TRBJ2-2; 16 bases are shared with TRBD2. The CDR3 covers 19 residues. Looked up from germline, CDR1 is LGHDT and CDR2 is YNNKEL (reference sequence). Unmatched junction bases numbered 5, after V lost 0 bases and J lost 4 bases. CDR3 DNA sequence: TGTGCCAGCAGCCAAGACGGGACTAGCGGGGGGGCGGTCACCGGGGAGCTGTTTTTT. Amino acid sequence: CASSQDGTSGGAVTGELFF.

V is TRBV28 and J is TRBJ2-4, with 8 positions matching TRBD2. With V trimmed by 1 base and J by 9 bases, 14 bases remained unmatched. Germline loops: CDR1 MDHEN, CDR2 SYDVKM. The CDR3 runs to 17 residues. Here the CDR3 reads CASSLSGAGVPRGIQYF. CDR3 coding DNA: TGTGCCAGCAGTTTATCGGGAGCGGGGGTCCCCCGAGGCATTCAGTACTTC.

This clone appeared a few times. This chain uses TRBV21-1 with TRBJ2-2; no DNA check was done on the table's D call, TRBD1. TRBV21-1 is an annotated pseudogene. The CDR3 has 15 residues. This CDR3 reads CASSLRDRCTGELFF. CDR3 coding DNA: TGTGCCAGCAGCCTCCGGGACAGGTGCACCGGGGAGCTGTTTTTT.

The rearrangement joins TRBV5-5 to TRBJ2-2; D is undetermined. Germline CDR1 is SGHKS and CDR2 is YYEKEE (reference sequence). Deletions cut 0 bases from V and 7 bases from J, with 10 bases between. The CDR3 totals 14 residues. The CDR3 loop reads CASSLGPSYGELFF. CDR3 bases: TGTGCCAGCAGCTTGGGGCCTTCGTACGGGGAGCTGTTTTTT.

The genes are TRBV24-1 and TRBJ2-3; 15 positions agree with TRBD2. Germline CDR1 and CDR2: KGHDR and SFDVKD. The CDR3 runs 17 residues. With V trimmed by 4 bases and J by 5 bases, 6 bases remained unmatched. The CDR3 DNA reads TGTGCCACCAGTGACCGGACTAGCGGGGGGGCCGGAGATACGCAGTATTTT. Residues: CATSDRTSGGAGDTQYF.

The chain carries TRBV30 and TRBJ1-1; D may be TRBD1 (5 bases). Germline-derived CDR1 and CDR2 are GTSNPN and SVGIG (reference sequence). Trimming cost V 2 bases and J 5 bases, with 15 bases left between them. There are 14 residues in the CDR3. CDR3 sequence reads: CAWSLDPGGTEAFF. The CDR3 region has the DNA TGTGCCTGGAGTTTGGACCCCGGGGGTACTGAAGCTTTCTTT.

The CDR3 reads CASSIPGDDGYTF. CDR3 coding DNA: TGTGCCAGTAGTATTCCAGGGGACGATGGCTACACCTTC. The rearrangement links TRBV19 to TRBJ1-2; D might be TRBD1 (6 bases). This CDR3 comprises 13 residues. Trimming removed 3 bases at V and 6 bases at J, with 11 bases between. Germline V gene sequence: CDR1 LNHDA, CDR2 SQIVND (reference sequence).

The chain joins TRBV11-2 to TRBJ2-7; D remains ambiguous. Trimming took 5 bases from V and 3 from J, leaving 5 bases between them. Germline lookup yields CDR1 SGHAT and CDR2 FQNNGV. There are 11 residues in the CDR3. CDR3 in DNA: TGTGCCAGCAGCCCCAGCTACGAGCAGTACTTC. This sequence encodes CASSPSYEQYF.

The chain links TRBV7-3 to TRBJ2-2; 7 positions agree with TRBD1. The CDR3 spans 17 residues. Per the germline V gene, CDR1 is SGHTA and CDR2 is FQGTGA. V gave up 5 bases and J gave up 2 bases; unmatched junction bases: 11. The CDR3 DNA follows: TGTGCCAGCAGCACACTACAGGGGATCCCCAACACCGGGGAGCTGTTTTTT. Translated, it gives CASSTLQGIPNTGELFF.

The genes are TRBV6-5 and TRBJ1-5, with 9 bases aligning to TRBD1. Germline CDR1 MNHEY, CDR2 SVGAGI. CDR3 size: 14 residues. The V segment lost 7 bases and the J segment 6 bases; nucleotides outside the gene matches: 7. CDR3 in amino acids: CASNPTGGTQPQHF. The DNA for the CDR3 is TGTGCCAGCAACCCAACAGGGGGCACTCAGCCCCAGCATTTT.

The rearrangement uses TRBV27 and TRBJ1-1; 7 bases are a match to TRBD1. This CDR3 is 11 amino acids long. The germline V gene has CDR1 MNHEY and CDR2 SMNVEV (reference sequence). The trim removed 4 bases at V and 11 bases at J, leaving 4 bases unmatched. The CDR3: CASSSDRAAFF. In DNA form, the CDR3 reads TGTGCCAGCAGTTCTGACAGGGCCGCTTTCTTT.

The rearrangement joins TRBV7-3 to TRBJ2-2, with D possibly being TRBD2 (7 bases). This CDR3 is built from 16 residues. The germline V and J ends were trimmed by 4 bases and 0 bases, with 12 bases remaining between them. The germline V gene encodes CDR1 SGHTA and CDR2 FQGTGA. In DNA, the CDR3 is TGTGCCAGCAGCTCCGCGGGGGCCTCGAACACCGGGGAGCTGTTTTTT. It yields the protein CASSSAGASNTGELFF. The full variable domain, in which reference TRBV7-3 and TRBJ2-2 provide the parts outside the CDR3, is GAGVSQTPSNKVTEKGKYVELRCDPISGHTALYWYRQSLGQGPEFLIYFQGTGAADDSGLPNDRFFAVRPEGSVSTLKIQRTERGDSAVYLCASSSAGASNTGELFFGEGSRLTVL.

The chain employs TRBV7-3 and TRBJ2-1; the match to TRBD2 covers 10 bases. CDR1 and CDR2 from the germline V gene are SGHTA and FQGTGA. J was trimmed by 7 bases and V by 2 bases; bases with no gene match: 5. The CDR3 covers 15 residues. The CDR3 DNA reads TGTGCCAGCAGCTTAGGTAGCGGGGGGCCGAATGAGCAGTTCTTC. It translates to CASSLGSGGPNEQFF.

The CDR3 DNA is TGTGCCAGCAGTGAATTTGCGGGGGGGGAGACCCAGTACTTC. The encoded protein is CASSEFAGGETQYF. The chain joins TRBV2 to TRBJ2-5; the match to TRBD2 covers 9 bases. V gave up 2 bases and J gave up 5 bases; unmatched junction bases: 3. This CDR3 region has 14 residues. The germline gives CDR1 SNHLY, CDR2 FYNNEI.

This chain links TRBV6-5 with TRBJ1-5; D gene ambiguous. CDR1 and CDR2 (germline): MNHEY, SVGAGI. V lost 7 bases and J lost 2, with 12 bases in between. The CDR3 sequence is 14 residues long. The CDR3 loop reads CASTSGVGNQPQHF. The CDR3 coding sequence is TGTGCCAGCACCTCCGGGGTGGGCAATCAGCCCCAGCATTTT.

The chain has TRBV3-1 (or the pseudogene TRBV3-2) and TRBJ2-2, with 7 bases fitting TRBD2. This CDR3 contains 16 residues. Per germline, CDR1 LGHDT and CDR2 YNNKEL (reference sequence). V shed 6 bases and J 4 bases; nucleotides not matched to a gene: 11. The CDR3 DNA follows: TGTGCCAGCAGTAGACTAGCCCCGCGGGGCACCGGGGAGCTGTTTTTT. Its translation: CASSRLAPRGTGELFF.

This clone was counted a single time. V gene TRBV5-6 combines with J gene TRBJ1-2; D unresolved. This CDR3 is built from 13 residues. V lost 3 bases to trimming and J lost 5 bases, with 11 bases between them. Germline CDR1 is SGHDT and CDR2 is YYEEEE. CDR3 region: CASSSLSMYGYTF. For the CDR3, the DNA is TGTGCCAGCAGCTCGTTGAGTATGTATGGCTACACCTTC.